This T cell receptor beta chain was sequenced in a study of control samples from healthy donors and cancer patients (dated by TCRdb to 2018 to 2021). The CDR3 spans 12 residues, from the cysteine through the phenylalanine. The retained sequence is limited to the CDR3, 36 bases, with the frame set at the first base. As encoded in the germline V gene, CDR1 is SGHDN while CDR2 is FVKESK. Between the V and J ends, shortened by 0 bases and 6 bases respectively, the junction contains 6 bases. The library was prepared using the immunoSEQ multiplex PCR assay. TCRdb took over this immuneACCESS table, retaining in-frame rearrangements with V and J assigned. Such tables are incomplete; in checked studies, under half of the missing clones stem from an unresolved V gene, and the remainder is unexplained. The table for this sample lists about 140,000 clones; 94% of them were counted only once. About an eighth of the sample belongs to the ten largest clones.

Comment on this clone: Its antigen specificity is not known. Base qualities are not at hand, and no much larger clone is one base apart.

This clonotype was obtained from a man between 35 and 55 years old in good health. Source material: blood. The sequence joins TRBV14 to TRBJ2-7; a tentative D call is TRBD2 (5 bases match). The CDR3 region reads CASSQDGGEQYF. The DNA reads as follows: TGTGCCAGCAGCCAAGATGGAGGCGAGCAGTACTTC.